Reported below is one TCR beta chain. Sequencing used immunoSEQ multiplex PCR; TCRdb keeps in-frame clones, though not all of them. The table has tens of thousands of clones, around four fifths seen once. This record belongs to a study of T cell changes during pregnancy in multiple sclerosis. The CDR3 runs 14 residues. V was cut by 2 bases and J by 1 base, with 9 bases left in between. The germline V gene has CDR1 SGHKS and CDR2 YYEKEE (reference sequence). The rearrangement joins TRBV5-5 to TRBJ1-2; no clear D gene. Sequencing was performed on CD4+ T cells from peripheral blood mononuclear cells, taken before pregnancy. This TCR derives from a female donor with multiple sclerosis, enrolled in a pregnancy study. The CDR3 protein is CASSFNTDNYGYTF. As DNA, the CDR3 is TGTGCCAGCAGCTTTAATACAGATAACTATGGCTACACCTTC.